Described below is a single T cell receptor beta chain sequence and its context. TCRdb keeps only in-frame clones here, not all; method: immunoSEQ multiplex PCR. The table lists tens of thousands of clones, just over 90% of them singletons. Looked up from germline, CDR1 is MNHEY and CDR2 is SMNVEV (reference sequence). V was clipped by 7 bases and J by 4 bases, with 13 bases between them. The CDR3 has 13 residues. This entry is derived from a study of OX40 agonist ivuxolimab in advanced cancers. The V call is TRBV27, the J call TRBJ2-5; D may be TRBD1 (6 bases). The material was CD4+ or CD8+ T cells sorted from blood, obtained in a trial of the OX40 agonist ivuxolimab. The clonotype comes from an adult with an advanced solid tumor such as melanoma, head and neck, liver or kidney cancer. The CDR3 spells CASTPGAGETQYF. The CDR3 region has the DNA TGTGCCAGCACCCCAGGGGCGGGAGAGACCCAGTACTTC.